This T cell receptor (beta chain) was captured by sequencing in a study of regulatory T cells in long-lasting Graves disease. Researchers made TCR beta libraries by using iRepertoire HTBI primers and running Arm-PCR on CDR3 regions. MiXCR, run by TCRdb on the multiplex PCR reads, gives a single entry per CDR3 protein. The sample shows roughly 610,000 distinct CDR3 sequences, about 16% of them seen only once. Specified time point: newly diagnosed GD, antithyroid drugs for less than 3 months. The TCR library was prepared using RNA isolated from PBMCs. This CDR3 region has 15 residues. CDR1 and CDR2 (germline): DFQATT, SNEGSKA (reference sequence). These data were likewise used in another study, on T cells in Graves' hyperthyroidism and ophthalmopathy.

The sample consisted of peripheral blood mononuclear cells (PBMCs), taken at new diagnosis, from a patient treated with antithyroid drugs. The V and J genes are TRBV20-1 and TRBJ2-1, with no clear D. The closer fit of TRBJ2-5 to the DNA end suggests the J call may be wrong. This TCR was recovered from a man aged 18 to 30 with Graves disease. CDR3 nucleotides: TGCAGTGCTAGGGGCTGGTCAGATACTCCTGGGACCCAGTACTTC. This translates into CSARGWSDTPGTQYF.